Following are 2 T cell receptor beta chains from one sample sequenced in a study of T-cell reconstitution after alpha-beta-depleted transplantation in children. Unique molecular identifiers were used in preparing the TCRbeta library. TCRdb re-analysed the PCR reads in MiXCR, keeping a single row per CDR3 protein. The profile shows 95,000 to 150,000 distinct CDR3 sequences, roughly 24% of them singletons. The sequencing here drew on PBMCs, mostly from graft donor cells, taken 180 days after TCRalphabeta/CD19-depleted stem cell transplant. The receptors originated from a male patient between 2 and 10 years old who had a stem cell transplant for chronic granulomatous disease, so the T cells may come from the graft donor.

This chain links TRBV11-3 with TRBJ1-1, with TRBD1 matching over 8 bases. Germline V lookup: CDR1 SGHNT, CDR2 YENEEA. The CDR3 has 15 residues. Trimming cost V 2 bases and J 5 bases; bases outside gene matches: 7. The CDR3 loop reads CASSLPYRGRTEAFF. CDR3 bases: TGTGCCAGCAGCTTACCCTACAGGGGGAGGACTGAAGCTTTCTTT.

This clonotype has ten or more counts. The chain is built from TRBV15 and TRBJ2-5; the match to TRBD1 covers 8 bases. The CDR3 spans 16 residues. J was trimmed by 3 bases and V by 1 base; bases with no gene match: 7. Germline CDR1 is LNHNV and CDR2 is YYDKDF (reference sequence). CDR3: CATSRVRGQGEETQYF. The CDR3 DNA is TGTGCCACCAGCAGAGTACGCGGACAGGGCGAAGAGACCCAGTACTTC. The whole variable domain, filled in from reference TRBV15 and TRBJ2-5, reads DAMVIQNPRYQVTQFGKPVTLSCSQTLNHNVMYWYQQKSSQAPKLLFHYYDKDFNNEADTPDNFQSRRPNTSFCFLDIRSPGLGDTAMYLCATSRVRGQGEETQYFGPGTRLLVL.